Below, one T cell receptor beta chain is given with its context. Its antigen remains unidentified. TCRdb itself ran the reads through MiXCR, one entry per CDR3 protein. The data show 400,000 to 550,000 distinct CDR3 sequences, 10% to 12% seen once. These data are taken from a study of T cell repertoires in cytomegalovirus infection. Study-level information: Indicated by public TCR beta signatures were CMV infection and matching HLA type.

Study-wide findings and caveats: Across the ex vivo response, the dominant clonotypes were HLA-C-restricted CMV-specific TCR beta clonotypes. Summed frequency of shared TCR beta families picked out CMV carriers who also had the relevant HLA.

With 2 bases removed from V and 0 bases from J, the gap between germline ends came to 14 bases. Germline CDR1 is LGHNT and CDR2 is FRNRAP. CDR3 size: 17 residues. The sequenced sample was PBMCs. This receptor was identified in a human donor in good health (CMV status not recorded). Some clones in this sample may be carry-over from other donors' samples. The gene calls are TRBV12-5 and TRBJ1-5; D remains ambiguous. The CDR3 DNA is TGTGCTAGTGGTTTGACCCCCGTTTCGCTTAGCAATCAGCCCCAGCATTTT. It translates to CASGLTPVSLSNQPQHF.